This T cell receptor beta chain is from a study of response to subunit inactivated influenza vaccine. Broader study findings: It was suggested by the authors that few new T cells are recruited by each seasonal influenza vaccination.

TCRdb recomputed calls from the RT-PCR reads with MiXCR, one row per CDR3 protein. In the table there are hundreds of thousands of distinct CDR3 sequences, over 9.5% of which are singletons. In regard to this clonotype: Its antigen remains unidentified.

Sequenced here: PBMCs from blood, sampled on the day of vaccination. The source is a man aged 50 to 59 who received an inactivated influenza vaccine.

CDR3: CAGGAGGGYEQYF. The DNA for the CDR3 is TGTGCCGGGGGGGCAGGAGGAGGTTACGAGCAGTACTTC. The V gene is TRBV6-1, the J gene TRBJ2-7; D might be TRBD2 (7 bases). The germline V gene has CDR1 MNHNS and CDR2 SASEGT. The V end was cut by 11 bases, the J end by 4 bases, with 18 bases between. This CDR3 contains 13 residues.